This T cell receptor beta chain was identified in a study of blood T cell repertoires in COVID-19. Study-level background: Acute and convalescent COVID-19 specimens originated in the United States, Italy and Spain.

The CDR3 covers 17 residues. Germline-derived CDR1 and CDR2 are SGHTA and FQGNSA. Trimming pared 1 base from V and 0 bases from J, leaving 10 bases between. Data came from immunoSEQ multiplex PCR; TCRdb stores just in-frame clones and leaves some out. The sample lists 400,000 or so clones, roughly 90% occurring once. The sample was peripheral blood. The receptor's source is a man between 18 and 35 years old with COVID-19, enrolled during active disease. The chain employs TRBV7-2 and TRBJ1-6; a weak D match, TRBD1 (5 bases). CDR3: CASSLDRTSSYNSPLHF. For the CDR3, the DNA is TGTGCCAGCAGCTTAGACAGGACGAGCTCCTATAATTCACCCCTCCACTTT.